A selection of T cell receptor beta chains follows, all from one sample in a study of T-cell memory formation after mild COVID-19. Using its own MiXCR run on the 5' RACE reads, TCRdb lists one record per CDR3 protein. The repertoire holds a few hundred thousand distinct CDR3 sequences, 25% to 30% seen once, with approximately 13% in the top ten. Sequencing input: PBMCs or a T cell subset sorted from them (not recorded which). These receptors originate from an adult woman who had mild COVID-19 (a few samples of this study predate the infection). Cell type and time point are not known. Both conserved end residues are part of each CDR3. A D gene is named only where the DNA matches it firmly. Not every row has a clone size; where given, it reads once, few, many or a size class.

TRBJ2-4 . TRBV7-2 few CASSPQAGKNIQYF TGTGCCAGCAGCCCCCAGGCTGGAAAAAACATTCAGTACTTC
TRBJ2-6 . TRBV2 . CASSGGSVGSGANVLTF TGTGCCAGCAGTGGGGGGTCTGTAGGCTCTGGGGCCAACGTCCTGACTTTC
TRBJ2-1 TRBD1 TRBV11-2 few CASSRSIGTGGGDEQFF TGTGCCAGCAGTCGGAGTATAGGGACAGGGGGAGGGGATGAGCAGTTCTTC
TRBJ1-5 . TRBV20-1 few CSARDPRRGNQPQHF TGCAGTGCTAGAGATCCCCGCAGGGGCAATCAGCCCCAGCATTTT
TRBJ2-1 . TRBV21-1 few CASSPILGPAPNNEQFF TGTGCCAGCAGCCCCATCCTAGGGCCCGCTCCTAACAATGAGCAGTTCTTC
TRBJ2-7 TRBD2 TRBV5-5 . CASSLGQGGTTDEQYF TGTGCCAGCAGCTTGGGGCAGGGAGGGACGACGGACGAGCAGTACTTC
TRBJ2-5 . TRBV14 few CASSQDLALQETQYF TGTGCCAGCAGCCAAGATCTTGCACTTCAAGAGACCCAGTACTTC
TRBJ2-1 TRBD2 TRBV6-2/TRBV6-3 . CASSFTLAGGYNEQFF TGTGCCAGCAGTTTTACCCTAGCGGGAGGCTACAATGAGCAGTTCTTC
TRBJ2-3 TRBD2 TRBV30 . CAWSEGLAGTDTQYF TGTGCCTGGAGTGAAGGACTAGCGGGCACAGATACGCAGTATTTT
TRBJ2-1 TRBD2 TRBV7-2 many CASSSTGLAGDHYNEQFF TGTGCCAGCAGCTCTACGGGACTAGCGGGAGACCACTACAATGAGCAGTTCTTC
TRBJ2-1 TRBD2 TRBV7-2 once CASSFLAGSYNEQFF TGTGCCAGCAGCTTCCTAGCGGGGTCCTACAATGAGCAGTTCTTC
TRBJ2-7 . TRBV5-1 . CASSLASRIPYEQYF TGCGCCAGCAGCTTGGCCAGCAGGATACCCTACGAGCAGTACTTC
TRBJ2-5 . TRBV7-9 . CASTPDSEETQYF TGTGCCAGCACCCCCGATAGCGAGGAGACCCAGTACTTC
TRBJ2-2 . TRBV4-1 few CASSHPGVDSATGELFF TGCGCCAGCAGCCATCCTGGCGTGGACAGTGCCACCGGGGAGCTGTTTTTT
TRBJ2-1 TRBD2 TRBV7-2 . CASSSGTIRWAHNEQFF TGTGCCAGCAGCTCAGGGACTATCCGGTGGGCACACAATGAGCAGTTCTTC
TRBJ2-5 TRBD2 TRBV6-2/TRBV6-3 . CASSSPETSGGPQETQYF TGTGCCAGCAGTTCCCCAGAGACTAGCGGGGGACCCCAAGAGACCCAGTACTTC
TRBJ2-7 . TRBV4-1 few CASSQDQGPYEQYF TGCGCCAGCAGCCAAGATCAGGGTCCCTACGAGCAGTACTTC
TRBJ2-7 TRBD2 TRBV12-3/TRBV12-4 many CASSLGLAEGGNEQYF TGTGCCAGCAGTTTAGGACTAGCGGAGGGCGGCAACGAGCAGTACTTC
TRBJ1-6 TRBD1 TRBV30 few CAWSGTGDHSPLHF TGTGCCTGGAGCGGGACAGGGGACCATTCACCCCTCCACTTT
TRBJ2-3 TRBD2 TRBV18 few CASSPTTSSTDTQYF TGTGCCAGCTCACCGACGACTAGCAGCACAGATACGCAGTATTTT
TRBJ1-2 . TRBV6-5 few CASREDLRGLYGYTF TGTGCCAGCAGGGAGGATTTAAGAGGCTTGTATGGCTACACCTTC
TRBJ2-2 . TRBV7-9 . CASSLEGNLPTGELFF TGTGCCAGCAGCTTAGAGGGTAACCTTCCCACCGGGGAGCTGTTTTTT